Shown below are 7 T cell receptor beta chains from a single sample sequenced in a study of cytomegalovirus exposure and HLA in healthy donors. Vbeta (60) and Jbeta (13) primers were used in the PCR. Sequencing was performed with immunoSEQ multiplex PCR; in TCRdb, only in-frame clones are kept and a portion is missing. The data hold some 120,000 clones, with around 70% observed a single time. The sequenced sample consisted of PBMCs. These receptors were obtained from a woman between 40 and 50 years old in good health and CMV-seropositive.

V is TRBV14 and J is TRBJ2-3; 10 bases map to TRBD1. V shed 0 bases and J 5 bases; nucleotides not matched to a gene: 2. The V gene's germline CDR1 is SGHDN and CDR2 FVKESK. The CDR3 extends over 15 amino acids. The CDR3 coding sequence is TGTGCCAGCAGCCAAGACGGGACAGGGGAAGATACGCAGTATTTT. Translated: CASSQDGTGEDTQYF.

CDR3 bases: TGTGCCAGCAGTTCGAACAGGGGAGATGGTGGCTACACCTTC. It specifies CASSSNRGDGGYTF. The genes are TRBV27 and TRBJ1-2, with TRBD1 matching over 7 bases. The CDR3 spans 14 residues. Losses at the gene ends were 4 bases for V and 7 bases for J; bases not matched to a gene: 9. The germline V gene encodes CDR1 MNHEY and CDR2 SMNVEV (reference sequence).

This rearrangement joins TRBV6-6 to TRBJ1-4, with D unclear. Trimming took off 6 bases at V and 8 bases at J, with 10 bases between the two ends. Germline loops: CDR1 MNHNY, CDR2 SVGAGI (reference sequence). The length of the CDR3 is 12 residues. The CDR3 nucleotides read TGTGCCAGCAGACCCTACAGCGAAAAACTGTTTTTT. Translation gives CASRPYSEKLFF.

The gene calls are TRBV5-1 and TRBJ2-5; 11 nucleotides align to TRBD2. The CDR3 runs to 16 residues. Germline values: CDR1 SGHRS, CDR2 YFSETQ. J was trimmed by 1 base and V by 4 bases; bases with no gene match: 6. The CDR3 DNA follows: TGCGCCAGCAGCCTGGCCGGGACTAGCGGCCAAGAGACCCAGTACTTC. It specifies CASSLAGTSGQETQYF.

This clone appeared a single time. The V call is TRBV10-3, the J call TRBJ2-7; tentatively, D is TRBD2 (6 bases). Germline V gene sequence: CDR1 ENHRY, CDR2 SYGVKD. The CDR3 has 13 amino acids. V was cut by 6 bases and J by 7 bases, with 16 bases left in between. The CDR3 protein is CAISRERWGEQYF. CDR3 sequence (DNA): TGTGCCATCAGCCGGGAGAGGTGGGGTGAGCAGTACTTC.

The J gene is TRBJ2-2, the V gene TRBV6-4, with D maybe TRBD1 (5 bases). Looked up from germline, CDR1 is MRHNA and CDR2 is SNTAGT. V gave up 4 bases and J gave up 0 bases, with 9 bases separating them. CDR3 length: 15 residues. This CDR3 is CASSGGPANTGELFF. CDR3 nucleotide sequence: TGTGCCAGCAGTGGGGGCCCTGCGAACACCGGGGAGCTGTTTTTT.

The J gene is TRBJ1-1, the V gene TRBV5-1; perhaps TRBD1 as D (5 bases). The CDR3 runs to 15 residues. Germline V gene sequence: CDR1 SGHRS, CDR2 YFSETQ. V lost 4 bases to trimming and J lost 1 base, with 14 bases between them. The CDR3 loop reads CASSSGGFRNTEAFF. The CDR3 coding sequence is TGCGCCAGCAGCAGCGGGGGGTTCCGGAACACTGAAGCTTTCTTT.